The 28 T cell receptor beta chains presented below share a single source sample, sequenced in a study of CD8+ T cells in alopecia areata. The treatment is: oral pan-JAK inhibitor, 5-10 mg twice daily. cDNA serving as the sequencing template came from extracted, reverse transcribed RNA. TCRdb's table, derived via immunoSEQ multiplex PCR, lists solely in-frame clones and lacks some. The sample comprises about 200,000 clones, roughly 56% of which are singletons, and 1.5% to 2% rests with the top ten. This sample comprised CD4+ T cells sorted from blood, obtained at week 4, from a patient treated with tofacitinib. The receptors were sampled from a human donor with alopecia areata.

This clone showed up many times. The junction departs from germline at one end; a sequencing error may be responsible. V usage is TRBV12-5 and J usage is TRBJ1-2; D remains ambiguous. Germline lookup yields CDR1 LGHNT and CDR2 FRNRAP. This CDR3 region has 15 residues. The CDR3 DNA reads as TGTGCTAGTGGCTTGGTTAGGAGTGGGAACTATGGCTACACCTTC. Its translation is CASGLVRSGNYGYTF.

V and J are TRBV6-6 and TRBJ2-5, with a weak D call TRBD2 (5 bases). CDR3 length: 13 amino acids. Germline V gene lookup returns CDR1 MNHNY and CDR2 SVGAGI (reference sequence). V shed 4 bases and J shed 5 bases, with 11 bases lying between them. As DNA, the CDR3 is TGTGCCAGCAGTTTAGCGATTTTGGAGACCCAGTACTTC. This gives the protein CASSLAILETQYF.

This clone has just a few counts. The chain couples TRBV23-1 to TRBJ2-3, with 7 bases that match TRBD1. TRBV23-1 is an open reading frame whose function is uncertain. The CDR3 length is 14 residues. Trimming cost V 8 bases and J 2 bases; bases outside gene matches: 7. CDR3 loop: CASRRDSNTDTQYF. The CDR3 DNA is TGCGCCAGCCGAAGGGACAGTAACACAGATACGCAGTATTTT.

A word on this clone: One end of the junction fails to match germline, which may point to a read error. V and J are TRBV29-1 and TRBJ1-1, with 9 nucleotides matching TRBD1. CDR3 length equals 14 residues. Germline assignment: CDR1 SQVTM and CDR2 ANQGSEA. The CDR3 DNA sequence: TGCAGCGTTGGCGAGACAGGGGGAGTTCCTGAGGCTTTCTTT. Translating it yields CSVGETGGVPEAFF.

The genes are TRBV30 and TRBJ1-4; D is perhaps TRBD1 (5 bases). The CDR3 consists of 13 residues. CDR1 is GTSNPN, CDR2 SVGIG, per germline (reference sequence). The V end was cut by 7 bases, the J end by 6 bases, with 15 bases between. CDR3: CASRDGDYEKLFF. The CDR3 DNA reads as TGTGCCTCGCGGGACGGAGATTATGAAAAACTGTTTTTT. The whole variable domain, remainder taken from reference TRBV30 and TRBJ1-4, is SQTIHQWPATLVQPVGSPLSLECTVEGTSNPNLYWYRQAAGRGLQLLFYSVGIGQISSEVPQNLSASRPQDRQFILSSKKLLLSDSGFYLCASRDGDYEKLFFGSGTQLSVL.

The chain has TRBV29-1 and TRBJ2-7; TRBD1 agrees at 8 bases. There are 14 residues in the CDR3. Trimming took 6 bases from V and 4 from J; bases not matched to a gene: 11. The germline V gene encodes CDR1 SQVTM and CDR2 ANQGSEA. In nucleotides, the CDR3 is TGCAGCGTGGCCCCGCGACAGGGGCCTTACGAGCAGTACTTC. Encoded protein: CSVAPRQGPYEQYF.

This chain links TRBV6-1 with TRBJ1-5; D remains unclear. The V end was cut by 6 bases, the J end by 5 bases, with 11 bases between. Germline CDR1 and CDR2: MNHNS and SASEGT. The CDR3 covers 13 residues. The CDR3 here is CASSQGRDQPQHF. CDR3 nucleotide sequence: TGTGCCAGCAGCCAAGGAAGGGATCAGCCCCAGCATTTT.

V and J are TRBV29-1 and TRBJ2-3; no firm D call. The CDR3 is 12 amino acids. CDR1 is SQVTM, CDR2 ANQGSEA, per germline. V lost 0 bases and J lost 5, with 6 bases in between. The CDR3 sequence is CSVEETLDTQYF. In DNA form, the CDR3 reads TGCAGCGTTGAAGAGACTCTAGATACGCAGTATTTT.

CDR3 nucleotide sequence: TGCAGCTTCGAGGTAGCATTGGGAGATACGCAGTATTTT. This encodes CSFEVALGDTQYF. The chain couples TRBV29-1 to TRBJ2-3, with D unclear. The CDR3 runs 13 residues. Trimming removed 8 bases at V and 5 bases at J, with 17 bases between. Germline-derived CDR1 and CDR2 are SQVTM and ANQGSEA.

Only a few counts were recorded for this clone. The chain has TRBV9 and TRBJ1-2; D is ambiguous. Germline V gene sequence: CDR1 SGDLS, CDR2 YYNGEE. The V end was cut by 0 bases, the J end by 4 bases, with 13 bases between. The CDR3 runs to 15 residues. The CDR3 nucleotides are TGTGCCAGCAGCGTAGCTCCAGGAGATGGCTATGGCTACACCTTC. Its protein product is CASSVAPGDGYGYTF. Filled out from reference TRBV9 and TRBJ1-2, the complete variable domain reads DSGVTQTPKHLITATGQRVTLRCSPRSGDLSVYWYQQSLDQGLQFLIQYYNGEERAKGNILERFSAQQFPDLHSELNLSSLELGDSALYFCASSVAPGDGYGYTFGSGTRLTVV.

V is TRBV5-6 and J is TRBJ2-7, with a possible D match to TRBD2 (5 bases). Trimming cost V 4 bases and J 5 bases, with 10 bases left between them. Germline-derived CDR1 and CDR2 are SGHDT and YYEEEE. The CDR3 consists of 12 residues. CDR3 protein: CASSLAVDEQYF. Here the CDR3 DNA reads TGTGCCAGCAGCCTAGCAGTGGACGAGCAGTACTTC.

The chain employs TRBV7-9 and TRBJ2-1; TRBD2 agrees at 8 bases. CDR3 length: 14 residues. Germline CDR1 is SEHNR and CDR2 is FQNEAQ (reference sequence). After removal of 5 bases from V and 8 bases from J, the junction contained 8 bases not matched to a gene. CDR3 sequence: CASSTRPGGDEQFF. CDR3 DNA sequence: TGTGCCAGCAGCACTAGGCCCGGGGGGGATGAGCAGTTCTTC.

This clone was found once. The chain employs TRBV27 and TRBJ2-3, with D possibly being TRBD1 or TRBD2 (5 bases each). Trimming pared 4 bases from V and 2 bases from J, leaving 19 bases between. The CDR3 has 17 amino acids. Germline V lookup: CDR1 MNHEY, CDR2 SMNVEV (reference sequence). Here the CDR3 reads CASSWGPDGLTTDTQYF. In DNA, the CDR3 is TGTGCCAGCAGTTGGGGACCGGACGGTTTGACCACAGATACGCAGTATTTT.

The rearrangement links TRBV12-5 to TRBJ1-1, with D possibly TRBD1 on 6 matching bases. The CDR3 has 15 residues. CDR1 is LGHNT, CDR2 FRNRAP, per germline. Trimming removed 7 bases from V and 5 bases from J, with 20 bases in between. The CDR3 nucleotides are TGTGCTAGTGCCCTCTCAGGGGTAAAAGGGACTGAAGCTTTCTTT. Translating gives CASALSGVKGTEAFF.

This clone was seen a single time. V usage is TRBV27 and J usage is TRBJ1-1; D is uncertain. Germline V gives CDR1 MNHEY, CDR2 SMNVEV (reference sequence). V shed 7 bases and J shed 4 bases, with 16 bases lying between them. This CDR3 contains 14 residues. CDR3 bases: TGTGCCAGCAACCCCACGGTCGAGGGCACTGAAGCTTTCTTT. Translation gives CASNPTVEGTEAFF.

This clone was recorded a few times. V gene TRBV29-1 combines with J gene TRBJ1-2; D is uncertain. V was cut by 4 bases and J by 2 bases, with 8 bases left in between. The length of the CDR3 is 12 residues. Germline assignment: CDR1 SQVTM and CDR2 ANQGSEA. The chain's CDR3 is CSVVSLNYGYTF. The CDR3 nucleotides read TGCAGCGTTGTTTCCCTGAACTATGGCTACACCTTC.

This clone was seen more than once but under ten times. V gene TRBV30 combines with J gene TRBJ1-5; perhaps TRBD1 as D (6 bases). The CDR3 covers 14 residues. V lost 3 bases to trimming and J lost 2 bases, with 11 bases between them. Per germline, CDR1 GTSNPN and CDR2 SVGIG (reference sequence). CDR3: CAWSRDTGNQPQHF. The CDR3 DNA reads as TGTGCCTGGAGCCGGGACACGGGCAATCAGCCCCAGCATTTT.

The chain is built from TRBV18 and TRBJ1-1, with D perhaps TRBD1 (6 bases). Looked up from germline, CDR1 is KGHSH and CDR2 is LQKENI. The CDR3 has 12 residues. The V end lost 4 bases, the J end lost 7 bases, and 10 bases lay between the germline ends. This chain's CDR3 is CASSQDSNEAFF. The CDR3 nucleotides are TGTGCCAGCTCACAGGACAGCAATGAAGCTTTCTTT. The full variable domain, rest sourced from reference TRBV18 and TRBJ1-1, is NAGVMQNPRHLVRRRGQEARLRCSPMKGHSHVYWYRQLPEEGLKFMVYLQKENIIDESGMPKERFSAEFPKEGPSILRIQQVVRGDSAAYFCASSQDSNEAFFGQGTRLTVV.

The rearrangement joins TRBV7-2 to TRBJ2-7; D is possibly TRBD2 (6 bases). V lost 11 bases to trimming and J lost 0 bases, with 14 bases between them. This CDR3 comprises 13 residues. The V gene's germline CDR1 is SGHTA and CDR2 FQGNSA. CDR3 DNA sequence: TGTGCCGCGGGCGGGGAACACTCCTACGAGCAGTACTTC. Translation: CAAGGEHSYEQYF.

The V and J genes are TRBV29-1 and TRBJ1-1; tentative D call: TRBD1 (6 bases). Deletions cut 6 bases from V and 4 bases from J, with 12 bases between. CDR3 length: 12 residues. CDR1 and CDR2 (germline): SQVTM, ANQGSEA. The CDR3 loop reads CSVLQGPTEAFF. CDR3 nucleotides: TGCAGCGTGTTACAGGGACCCACTGAAGCTTTCTTT.

The chain couples TRBV25-1 to TRBJ2-5; maybe TRBD2 (6 bases). Trimming took off 1 base at V and 7 bases at J, with 16 bases between the two ends. This CDR3 spans 15 amino acids. Germline lookup yields CDR1 MGHDK and CDR2 SYGVNS. DNA for the CDR3: TGTGCCAGCAGTGAATCAGTAGCGGATAAGCGGACCCAGTACTTC. It yields the protein CASSESVADKRTQYF.

The chain is built from TRBV25-1 and TRBJ2-4; D remains unclear. V lost 2 bases and J lost 9, with 5 bases in between. CDR1 and CDR2 from the germline V gene are MGHDK and SYGVNS. This CDR3 has 11 amino acids. The CDR3 loop reads CASSENGIQYF. In DNA, the CDR3 is TGTGCCAGCAGTGAAAACGGCATTCAGTACTTC.

V and J are TRBV11-2 and TRBJ2-2; D may correspond to TRBD1 or TRBD2 (6 bases each). V was shortened by 2 bases and J by 5 bases, with 12 bases between the two germline ends. The CDR3 loop spans 15 amino acids. Germline CDR1 reads SGHAT; CDR2 reads FQNNGV. CDR3 nucleotides: TGTGCCAGCAGCTTATTCTCGGGGGCAACCGGGGAGCTGTTTTTT. Its translation is CASSLFSGATGELFF.

The gene calls are TRBV30 and TRBJ1-2; D uncertain. V was shortened by 2 bases and J by 6 bases, with 10 bases between the two germline ends. The germline CDR1 and CDR2 sequences are GTSNPN and SVGIG (reference sequence). The CDR3 extends over 12 amino acids. CDR3 DNA sequence: TGTGCCTGGAGTCCGGCAGGCCATGGCTACACCTTC. Its protein is CAWSPAGHGYTF.

This chain links TRBV30 with TRBJ1-2, with 7 bases that match TRBD1. The junction had 12 bases not matched to a gene; V was cut back by 3 bases and J by 8 bases. Germline CDR1 and CDR2: GTSNPN and SVGIG (reference sequence). There are 14 residues in the CDR3. CDR3 in DNA: TGTGCCTGGAGCGCCTCGACAGGGACTGCGGGCTACACCTTC. Amino acids: CAWSASTGTAGYTF.

This rearrangement joins TRBV6-6 to TRBJ2-7; D gene ambiguous. Trimming left V 3 bases short and J 3 bases short, with 9 bases between. CDR1 and CDR2 (germline): MNHNY, SVGAGI (reference sequence). This CDR3 has 13 amino acids. CDR3 coding DNA: TGTGCCAGCAGTTATCAGATAAACTACGAGCAGTACTTC. This gives the protein CASSYQINYEQYF.

The CDR3: CASSSSDTQYF. The CDR3 bases are TGTGCCAGCAGCTCCTCAGATACGCAGTATTTT. This chain links TRBV7-9 with TRBJ2-3; D unresolved. The CDR3 is made up of 11 amino acids. The V gene lost 4 bases and the J gene lost 4 bases, with 3 bases spanning the gap. Germline CDR1 and CDR2: SEHNR and FQNEAQ (reference sequence). The full variable domain, its missing parts supplied by reference TRBV7-9 and TRBJ2-3, is DTGVSQNPRHKITKRGQNVTFRCDPISEHNRLYWYRQTLGQGPEFLTYFQNEAQLEKSRLLSDRFSAERPKGSFSTLEIQRTEQGDSAMYLCASSSSDTQYFGPGTRLTVL.

The count of this clone is one. The chain links TRBV29-1 to TRBJ1-2; tentatively, D is TRBD1 (5 bases). CDR1 SQVTM and CDR2 ANQGSEA come from the germline V gene. CDR3 size: 13 residues. Trimming cost V 6 bases and J 6 bases, with 17 bases left between them. The CDR3 region has the DNA TGCAGCGTCAGGGACCCGGGGTTTAATGGCTACACCTTC. Its translation: CSVRDPGFNGYTF.